The rows below give T cell receptor beta chains drawn from one sample of a study of T cell repertoires in cytomegalovirus infection. TCRdb itself ran the reads through MiXCR, one entry per CDR3 protein. This table holds hundreds of thousands of distinct CDR3 sequences, 20% to 30% found once. Specimen: CD8+ T cells from PBMCs. These receptors originate from a human donor in good health (CMV status not recorded). Some clones in this sample may be carry-over from other donors' samples. CDR3s include the opening cysteine and the closing phenylalanine or tryptophan. Fields, in order: V gene, CDR3 protein.

TRBV9 CASSYRGEELFF
TRBV7-9 CASSSSAYEAFF
TRBV6-2/TRBV6-3 CASSYGAPVLTEAFF
TRBV19 CATNRAYYQPQHF
TRBV20-1 CSARGQGRTEAFF
TRBV29-1 CSVRGGLYNEQFF
TRBV9 CVSSVGGLAGGYNEQFF
TRBV10-3 CAIRASGLQETQYF
TRBV7-9 CASSLPEQGSQEKLFF
TRBV5-5 CASSAPGQGHNEQFF
TRBV28 CASRPTISNQPQHF
TRBV2 CTSTNRERELFF
TRBV7-9 CASSLPPPRVYEQYF
TRBV6-5 CASSYSVTGELFF
TRBV27 CASSLGLWGGSGTEAFF
TRBV29-1 CSGGRVNTEAFF
TRBV19 CASLRAPNTEAFF
TRBV7-6 CANGLQWGSEQFF
TRBV12-5 CASGLVARQGLADTQYF
TRBV4-1 CASSLPQSGGYTF
TRBV11-2 CASSLEAVGPYNEQFF
TRBV28 CASSLFGLAGGRSYNEQFF
TRBV9 CANSASGGVTDTQYF
TRBV11-2 CASSLDGTGSSYEQYF
TRBV2 CASSGGQGASQPQHF
TRBV11-3 CASSPGLAGVSSYNEQFF
TRBV7-9 CASSHPGTSGYGYTF
TRBV11-2 CASSAWGEPGNTIYF
TRBV20-1 CSARDWQGADQDTQYF
TRBV12-3/TRBV12-4 CASSLGLVHETQYF
TRBV19 CATSTDNTEAFF
TRBV7-2 CASSLRSHQETQYF
TRBV7-8 CASSLAKSPLGQYF
TRBV7-6 CASSPGWGSGELFF
TRBV19 CASRGGQERTEAFF
TRBV20-1 CSARDNYEDRADIGPEAFF
TRBV4-3 CASSQDWHPDQPQHF
TRBV12-5 CASGQARGGVETQYF
TRBV7-9 CASEGVTYEQYF
TRBV20-1 CSAAHREGTEAFF
TRBV7-9 CASSPADIFTEAFF
TRBV9 CASSRGVFADEQFF
TRBV14 CASSQAPAGGFTDTQYF
TRBV28 CASSLTGIGSPLHF
TRBV7-6 CASSLGPLGRAVTYEQYF
TRBV7-8 CASSLGSPRAVSYNEQFF
TRBV7-9 CASSSPWTGGAPGANVLTF
TRBV7-2 CASSLNRLQTTGMYF
TRBV14 CASSQDPTGGSRDTEAFF
TRBV14 CASSPIAGGPFIEQFF
TRBV7-2 CASSLQGASGGPGTDTQYF